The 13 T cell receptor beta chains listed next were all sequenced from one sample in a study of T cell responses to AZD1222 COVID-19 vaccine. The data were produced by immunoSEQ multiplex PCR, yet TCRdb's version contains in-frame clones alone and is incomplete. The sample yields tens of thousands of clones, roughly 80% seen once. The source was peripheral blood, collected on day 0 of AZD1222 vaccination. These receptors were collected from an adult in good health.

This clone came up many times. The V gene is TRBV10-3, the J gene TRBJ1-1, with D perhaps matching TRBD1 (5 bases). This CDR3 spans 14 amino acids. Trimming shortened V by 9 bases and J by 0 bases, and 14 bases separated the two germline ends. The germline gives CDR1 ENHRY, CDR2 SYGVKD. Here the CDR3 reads CAIRGDYMNTEAFF. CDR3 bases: TGTGCCATAAGGGGAGATTACATGAACACTGAAGCTTTCTTT.

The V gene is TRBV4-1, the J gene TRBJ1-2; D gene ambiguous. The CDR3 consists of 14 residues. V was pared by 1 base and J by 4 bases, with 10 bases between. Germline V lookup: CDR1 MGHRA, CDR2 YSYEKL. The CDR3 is CASSQVRQVYGYTF. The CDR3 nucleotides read TGCGCCAGCAGCCAAGTTCGACAAGTCTATGGCTACACCTTC.

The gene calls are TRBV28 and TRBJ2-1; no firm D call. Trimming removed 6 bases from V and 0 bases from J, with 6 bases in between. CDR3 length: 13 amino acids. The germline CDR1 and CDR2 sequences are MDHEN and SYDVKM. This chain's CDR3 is CASSPYSYNEQFF. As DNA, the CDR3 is TGTGCCAGCAGCCCATACTCCTACAATGAGCAGTTCTTC.

The CDR3 sequence is CASSLVSEAFF. The DNA of the CDR3 is TGTGCCAGCAGCTTGGTGTCTGAAGCTTTCTTT. The chain has TRBV5-5 and TRBJ1-1; no reliable D call. Germline-derived CDR1 and CDR2 are SGHKS and YYEKEE (reference sequence). Deletions cut 0 bases from V and 6 bases from J, with 3 bases between. This CDR3 is built from 11 residues.

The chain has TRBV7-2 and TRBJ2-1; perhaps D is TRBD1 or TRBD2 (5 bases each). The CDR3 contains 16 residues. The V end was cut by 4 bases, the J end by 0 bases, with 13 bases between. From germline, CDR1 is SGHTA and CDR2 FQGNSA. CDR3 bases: TGTGCCAGCAGCTCAGTAGGGACGGCCTCCTACAATGAGCAGTTCTTC. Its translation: CASSSVGTASYNEQFF.

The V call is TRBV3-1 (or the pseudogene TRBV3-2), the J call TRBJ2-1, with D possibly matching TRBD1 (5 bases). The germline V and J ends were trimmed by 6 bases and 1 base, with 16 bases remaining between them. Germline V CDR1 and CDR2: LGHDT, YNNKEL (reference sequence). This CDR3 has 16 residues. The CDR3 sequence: CASRRMGLESYNEQFF. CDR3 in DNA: TGTGCCAGCAGAAGGATGGGGCTTGAGTCCTACAATGAGCAGTTCTTC.

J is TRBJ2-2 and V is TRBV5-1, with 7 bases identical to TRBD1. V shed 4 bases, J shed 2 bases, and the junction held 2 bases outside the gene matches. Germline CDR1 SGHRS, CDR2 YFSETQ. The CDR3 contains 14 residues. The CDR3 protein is CASSRDRNTGELFF. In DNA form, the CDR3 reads TGCGCCAGCAGCAGGGACAGAAACACCGGGGAGCTGTTTTTT.

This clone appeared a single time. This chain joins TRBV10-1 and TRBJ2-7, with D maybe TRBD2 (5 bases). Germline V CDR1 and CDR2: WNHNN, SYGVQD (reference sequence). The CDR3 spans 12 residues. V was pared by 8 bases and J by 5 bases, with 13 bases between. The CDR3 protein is CASPERDDEQYV. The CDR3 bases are TGCGCCAGCCCTGAACGGGATGACGAGCAGTACGTC.

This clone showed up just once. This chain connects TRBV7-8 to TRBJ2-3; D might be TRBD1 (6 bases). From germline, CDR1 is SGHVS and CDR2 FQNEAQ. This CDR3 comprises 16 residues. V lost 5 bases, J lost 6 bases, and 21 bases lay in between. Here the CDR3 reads CASSRSPQGLWDTQYF. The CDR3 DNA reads TGTGCCAGCAGCCGTTCCCCCCAGGGGCTATGGGATACGCAGTATTTT.

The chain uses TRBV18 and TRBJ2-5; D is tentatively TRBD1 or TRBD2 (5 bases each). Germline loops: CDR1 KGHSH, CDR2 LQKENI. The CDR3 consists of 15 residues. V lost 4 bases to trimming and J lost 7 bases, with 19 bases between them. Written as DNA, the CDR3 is TGTGCCAGCTCACTTTCTCAGGTCCGAGGGGCGACCCAGTACTTC. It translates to CASSLSQVRGATQYF.

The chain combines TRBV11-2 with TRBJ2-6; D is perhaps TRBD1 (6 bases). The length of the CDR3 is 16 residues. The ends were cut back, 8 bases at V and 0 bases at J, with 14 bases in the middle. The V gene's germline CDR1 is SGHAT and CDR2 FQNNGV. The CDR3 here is CASSRTVSSGANVLTF. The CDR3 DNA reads TGTGCCAGCTCCCGGACAGTTTCCTCTGGGGCCAACGTCCTGACTTTC.

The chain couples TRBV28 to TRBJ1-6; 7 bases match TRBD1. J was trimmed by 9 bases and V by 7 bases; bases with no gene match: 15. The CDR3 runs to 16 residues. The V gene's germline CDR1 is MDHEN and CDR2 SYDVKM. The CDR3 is CASTQGGPGDGSPLHF. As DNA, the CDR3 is TGTGCCAGCACTCAGGGGGGGCCCGGTGATGGTTCACCCCTCCACTTT.

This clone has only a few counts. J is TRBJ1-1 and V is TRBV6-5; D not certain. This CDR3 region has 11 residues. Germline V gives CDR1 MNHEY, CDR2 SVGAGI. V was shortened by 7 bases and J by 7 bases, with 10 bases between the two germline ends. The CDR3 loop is CASTAGNEAFF. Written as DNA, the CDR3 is TGTGCCAGCACGGCTGGGAATGAAGCTTTCTTT.